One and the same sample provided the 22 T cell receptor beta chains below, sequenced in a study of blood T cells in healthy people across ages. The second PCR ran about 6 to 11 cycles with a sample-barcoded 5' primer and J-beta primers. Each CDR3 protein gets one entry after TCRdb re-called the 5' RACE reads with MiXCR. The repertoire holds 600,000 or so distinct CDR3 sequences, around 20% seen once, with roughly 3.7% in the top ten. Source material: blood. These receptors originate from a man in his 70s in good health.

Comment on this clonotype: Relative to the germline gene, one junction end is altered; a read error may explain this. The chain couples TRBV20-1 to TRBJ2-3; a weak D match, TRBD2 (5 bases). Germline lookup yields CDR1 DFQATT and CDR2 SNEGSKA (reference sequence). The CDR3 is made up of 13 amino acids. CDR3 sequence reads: CSAQESSTDMQYF. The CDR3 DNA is TGCAGTGCCCAGGAGTCTAGCACAGATATGCAGTATTTT.

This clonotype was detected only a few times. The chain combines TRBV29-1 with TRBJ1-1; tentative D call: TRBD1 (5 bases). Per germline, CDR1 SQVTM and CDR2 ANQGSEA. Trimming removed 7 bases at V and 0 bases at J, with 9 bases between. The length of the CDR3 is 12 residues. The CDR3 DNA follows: TGCAGCGCGGGACGGCTGAACACTGAAGCTTTCTTT. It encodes CSAGRLNTEAFF.

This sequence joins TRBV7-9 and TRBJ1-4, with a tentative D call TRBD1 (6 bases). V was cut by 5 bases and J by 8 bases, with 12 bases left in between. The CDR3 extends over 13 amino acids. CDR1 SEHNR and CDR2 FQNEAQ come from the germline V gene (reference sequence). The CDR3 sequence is CASSNRVGEKLFF. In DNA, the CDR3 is TGTGCCAGCAGCAACAGGGTAGGGGAAAAACTGTTTTTT.

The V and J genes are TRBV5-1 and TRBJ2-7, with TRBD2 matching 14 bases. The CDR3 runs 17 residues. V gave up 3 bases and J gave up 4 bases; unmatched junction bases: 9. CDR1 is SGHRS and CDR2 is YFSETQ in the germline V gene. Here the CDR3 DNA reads TGCGCCAGCAGCTCAACCGGGACTAGCGGGGGAGGATACGAGCAGTACTTC. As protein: CASSSTGTSGGGYEQYF.

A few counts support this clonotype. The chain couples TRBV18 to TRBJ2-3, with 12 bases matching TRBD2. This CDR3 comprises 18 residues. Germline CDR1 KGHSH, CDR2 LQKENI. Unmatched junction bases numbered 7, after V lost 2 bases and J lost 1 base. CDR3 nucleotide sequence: TGTGCCAGCTCACCAGGACTAGCGGGGACTTTAGGCACAGATACGCAGTATTTT. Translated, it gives CASSPGLAGTLGTDTQYF.

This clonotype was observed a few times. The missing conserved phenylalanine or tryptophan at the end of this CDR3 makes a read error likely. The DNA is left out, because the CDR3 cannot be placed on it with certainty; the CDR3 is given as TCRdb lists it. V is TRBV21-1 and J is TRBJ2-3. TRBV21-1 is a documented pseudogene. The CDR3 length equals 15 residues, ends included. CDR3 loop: CASSKVVLSTDTQYL.

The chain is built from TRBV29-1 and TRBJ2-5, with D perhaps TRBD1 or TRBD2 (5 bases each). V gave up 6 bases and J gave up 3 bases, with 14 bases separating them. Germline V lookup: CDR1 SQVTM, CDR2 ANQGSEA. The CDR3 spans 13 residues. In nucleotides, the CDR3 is TGCAGCGTGATTCCGGGACCCAAAGAGACCCAGTACTTC. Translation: CSVIPGPKETQYF.

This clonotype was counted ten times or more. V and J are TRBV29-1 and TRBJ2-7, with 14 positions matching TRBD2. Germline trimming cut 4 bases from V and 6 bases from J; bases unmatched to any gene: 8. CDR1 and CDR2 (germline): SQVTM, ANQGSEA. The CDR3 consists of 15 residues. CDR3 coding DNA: TGCAGCGTTGGGCCCGGGACTAGCGGGAGAGGCGAGCAGTACTTC. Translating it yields CSVGPGTSGRGEQYF.

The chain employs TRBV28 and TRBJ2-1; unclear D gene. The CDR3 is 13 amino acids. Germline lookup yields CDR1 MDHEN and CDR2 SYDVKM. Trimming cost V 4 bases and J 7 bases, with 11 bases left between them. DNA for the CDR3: TGTGCCAGCAGTTCCTACCCAAGGAATGAGCAGTTCTTC. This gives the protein CASSSYPRNEQFF.

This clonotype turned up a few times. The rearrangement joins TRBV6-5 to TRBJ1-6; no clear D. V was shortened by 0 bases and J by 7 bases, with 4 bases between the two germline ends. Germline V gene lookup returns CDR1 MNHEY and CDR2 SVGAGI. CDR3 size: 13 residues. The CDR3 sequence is CASSYSGNSPLHF. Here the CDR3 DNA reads TGTGCCAGCAGTTACTCGGGGAATTCACCCCTCCACTTT.

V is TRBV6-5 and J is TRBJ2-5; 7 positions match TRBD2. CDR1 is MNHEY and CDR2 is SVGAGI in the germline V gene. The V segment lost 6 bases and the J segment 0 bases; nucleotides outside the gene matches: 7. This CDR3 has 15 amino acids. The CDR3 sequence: CASRLSGSYQETQYF. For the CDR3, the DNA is TGTGCCAGCAGGCTTAGCGGGTCGTACCAAGAGACCCAGTACTTC.

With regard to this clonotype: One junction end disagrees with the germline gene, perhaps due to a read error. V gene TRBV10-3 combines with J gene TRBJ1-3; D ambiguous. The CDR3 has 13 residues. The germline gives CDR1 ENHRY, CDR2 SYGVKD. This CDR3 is CAISEGKRNTTYF. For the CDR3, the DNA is TGTGCCATCAGTGAGGGAAAAAGAAACACCACATATTTT.

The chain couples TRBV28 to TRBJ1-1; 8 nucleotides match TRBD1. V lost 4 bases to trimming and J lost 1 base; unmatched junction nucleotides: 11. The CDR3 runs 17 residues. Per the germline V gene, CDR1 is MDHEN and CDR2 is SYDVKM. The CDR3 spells CASSSPKTTGANTEAFF. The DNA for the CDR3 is TGTGCCAGCAGTTCGCCCAAAACGACAGGGGCGAACACTGAAGCTTTCTTT.

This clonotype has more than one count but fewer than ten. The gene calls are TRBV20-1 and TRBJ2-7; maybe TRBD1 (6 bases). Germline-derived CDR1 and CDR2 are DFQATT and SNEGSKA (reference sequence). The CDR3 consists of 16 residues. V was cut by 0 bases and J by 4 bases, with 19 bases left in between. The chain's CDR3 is CSARDPSRDNAYEQYF. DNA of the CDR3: TGCAGTGCTAGAGATCCATCCCGGGACAATGCTTACGAGCAGTACTTC.

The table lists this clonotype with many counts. CDR3 loop: CASSYSLTGGKETQYF. The CDR3 DNA reads TGTGCCAGCAGTTACTCGCTGACAGGGGGCAAAGAGACCCAGTACTTC. V is TRBV6-2 or TRBV6-3 and J is TRBJ2-5; 10 bases agree with TRBD1. CDR3 length: 16 amino acids. J was trimmed by 3 bases and V by 0 bases; bases with no gene match: 4. Looked up from germline, CDR1 is MNHEY and CDR2 is SVGEGT.

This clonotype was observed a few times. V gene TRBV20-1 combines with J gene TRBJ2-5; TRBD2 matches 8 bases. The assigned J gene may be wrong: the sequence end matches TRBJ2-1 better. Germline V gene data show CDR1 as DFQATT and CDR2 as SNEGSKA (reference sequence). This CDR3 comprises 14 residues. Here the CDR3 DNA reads TGCAGTGCTAGAGAAGGGGGACTAGAGGTTGGGCAGTTCTTC. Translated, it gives CSAREGGLEVGQFF.

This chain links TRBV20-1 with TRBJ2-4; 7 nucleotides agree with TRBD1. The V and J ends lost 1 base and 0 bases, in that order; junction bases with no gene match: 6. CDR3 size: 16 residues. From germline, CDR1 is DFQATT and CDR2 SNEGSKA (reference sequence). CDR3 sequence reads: CSARGQGTIAKNIQYF. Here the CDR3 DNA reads TGCAGTGCTAGAGGACAGGGAACCATAGCCAAAAACATTCAGTACTTC.

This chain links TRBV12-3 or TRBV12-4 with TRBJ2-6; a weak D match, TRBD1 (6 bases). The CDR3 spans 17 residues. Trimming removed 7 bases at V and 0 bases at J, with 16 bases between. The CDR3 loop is CASTLQGLSSGANVLTF. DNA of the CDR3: TGTGCCAGCACCCTACAGGGCCTGAGCTCTGGGGCCAACGTCCTGACTTTC.

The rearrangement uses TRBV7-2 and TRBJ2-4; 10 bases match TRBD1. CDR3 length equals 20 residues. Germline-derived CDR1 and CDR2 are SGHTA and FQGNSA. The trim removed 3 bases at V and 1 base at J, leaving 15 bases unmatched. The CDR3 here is CASSFGGGQGIIGAKNIQYF. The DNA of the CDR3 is TGTGCCAGCAGCTTCGGCGGGGGACAGGGGATAATTGGGGCCAAAAACATTCAGTACTTC.

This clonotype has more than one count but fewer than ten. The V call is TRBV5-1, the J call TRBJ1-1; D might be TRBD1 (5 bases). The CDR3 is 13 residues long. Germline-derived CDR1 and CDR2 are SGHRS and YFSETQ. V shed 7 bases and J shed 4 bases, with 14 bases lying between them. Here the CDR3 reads CASRDQLVTEAFF. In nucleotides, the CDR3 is TGCGCCAGCCGGGACCAACTGGTCACTGAAGCTTTCTTT.

The CDR3 region has the DNA TGTGCCAGCAGCTCCCAGGGGCATGGAGAGACCCAGTACTTC. This translates into CASSSQGHGETQYF. The chain carries TRBV7-8 and TRBJ2-5, with TRBD1 as a possible D gene (6 bases). There are 14 residues in the CDR3. Germline assignment: CDR1 SGHVS and CDR2 FQNEAQ. Deletions cut 4 bases from V and 4 bases from J, with 13 bases between. The variable domain in full, completed from reference TRBV7-8 and TRBJ2-5, reads GAGVSQSPRYKVAKRGQDVALRCDPISGHVSLFWYQQALGQGPEFLTYFQNEAQLDKSGLPSDRFFAERPEGSVSTLKIQRTQQEDSAVYLCASSSQGHGETQYFGPGTRLLVL.

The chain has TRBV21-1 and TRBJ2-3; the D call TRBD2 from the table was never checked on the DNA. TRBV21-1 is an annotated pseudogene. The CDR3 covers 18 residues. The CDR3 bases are TGTGCCAGCAGCAAAGTGGGACTAGCGGGAGGATTGACAGATACGCAGTATTTT. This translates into CASSKVGLAGGLTDTQYF.